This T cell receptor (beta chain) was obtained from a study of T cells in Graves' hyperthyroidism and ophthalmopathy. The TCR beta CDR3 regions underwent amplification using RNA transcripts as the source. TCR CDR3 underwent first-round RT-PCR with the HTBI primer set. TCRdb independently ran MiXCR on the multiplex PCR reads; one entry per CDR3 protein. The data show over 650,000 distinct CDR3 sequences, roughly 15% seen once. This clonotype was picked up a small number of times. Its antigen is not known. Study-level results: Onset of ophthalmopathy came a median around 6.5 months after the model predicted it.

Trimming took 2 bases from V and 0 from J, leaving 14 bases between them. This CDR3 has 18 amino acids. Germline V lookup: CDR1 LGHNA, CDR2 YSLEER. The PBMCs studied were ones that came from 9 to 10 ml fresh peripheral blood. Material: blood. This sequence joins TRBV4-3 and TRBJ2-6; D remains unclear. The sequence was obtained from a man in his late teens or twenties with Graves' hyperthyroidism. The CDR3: CASSQNSRRISGANVLTF. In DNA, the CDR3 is TGCGCCAGCAGCCAAAATAGTCGACGGATCTCTGGGGCCAACGTCCTGACTTTC.